One and the same sample provided the 25 T cell receptor beta chains below, sequenced in a study of T-cell reconstitution after alpha-beta-depleted transplantation in children. Unique molecular identifiers were incorporated into the prepared TCRbeta library. TCRdb analysed the PCR reads with MiXCR anew, one entry per CDR3 protein. The sample records about 480,000 distinct CDR3 sequences, approximately 12% being singletons. Sequenced here: PBMCs from the stem cell graft donor, sampled from the stem cell graft. The receptors shown here come from a human donor who donated a stem cell graft to a child with combined immunodeficiency.

The chain links TRBV11-2 to TRBJ2-4; 10 nucleotides agree with TRBD1. In germline, CDR1 is SGHAT, CDR2 FQNNGV. Trimming at V came to 4 bases and at J to 6 bases, leaving 6 bases not matched to a gene. The CDR3 loop spans 15 amino acids. The DNA of the CDR3 is TGTGCCAGCAGCTCCTGGACAGGGGGGAGAAACATTCAGTACTTC. Encoded protein: CASSSWTGGRNIQYF.

This clonotype was seen only a few times. The chain recombines TRBV29-1 with TRBJ2-3, with 12 bases matching TRBD2. The CDR3 sequence is 14 residues long. The ends lost 5 bases at V and 3 bases at J; junction bases unmatched: 3. The germline gives CDR1 SQVTM, CDR2 ANQGSEA. The CDR3 region has the DNA TGCAGCGTTACCCTAGCGGGAGGGACAGATACGCAGTATTTT. Translated, it gives CSVTLAGGTDTQYF.

This clonotype was seen only a few times. This rearrangement joins TRBV6-1 to TRBJ2-4; D gene uncertain. CDR3 size: 14 residues. V lost 1 base and J lost 7, with 11 bases in between. Germline V gives CDR1 MNHNS, CDR2 SASEGT. CDR3 sequence reads: CASSEELQRNIQYF. As DNA, the CDR3 is TGTGCCAGCAGTGAAGAATTACAGAGGAACATTCAGTACTTC.

The rearrangement links TRBV12-3 or TRBV12-4 to TRBJ1-1; 7 bases are a match to TRBD1. The CDR3 loop spans 16 amino acids. With V trimmed by 4 bases and J by 0 bases, 8 bases remained unmatched. The CDR3: CASSSDRDTLNTEAFF. The CDR3 DNA reads as TGTGCCAGCAGTTCCGACAGGGACACCTTGAACACTGAAGCTTTCTTT.

This chain joins TRBV7-2 and TRBJ1-5; D remains unclear. V dropped 1 base and J dropped 5 bases, with 12 bases sitting between them. This CDR3 region has 15 residues. CDR1 is SGHTA and CDR2 is FQGNSA in the germline V gene. CDR3 region: CASSLGGQNHQPQHF. The CDR3 DNA reads as TGTGCCAGCAGCTTAGGCGGCCAGAACCATCAGCCCCAGCATTTT.

This chain connects TRBV12-3 or TRBV12-4 to TRBJ1-5; D remains unclear. Trimming cost V 7 bases and J 7 bases, with 8 bases left between them. CDR3 size: 11 residues. CDR3 protein: CASTRRQPQHF. The CDR3 DNA reads TGTGCCAGCACTCGGAGGCAGCCCCAGCATTTT.

This clonotype has more than one count but fewer than ten. The chain has TRBV27 and TRBJ1-2, with D perhaps TRBD1 (5 bases). In germline, CDR1 is MNHEY, CDR2 SMNVEV (reference sequence). The length of the CDR3 is 12 residues. Between the trimmed V and J ends, which lost 11 bases and 0 bases, there was a span of 10 bases. CDR3 protein: CAARGANYGYTF. In nucleotides, the CDR3 is TGTGCCGCCCGGGGGGCTAACTATGGCTACACCTTC.

The chain links TRBV6-2 or TRBV6-3 to TRBJ2-2; possible D gene TRBD1, 6 bases. V was cut by 2 bases and J by 3 bases, with 13 bases left in between. In germline, CDR1 is MNHEY, CDR2 SVGEGT. CDR3 size: 16 residues. The CDR3: CASSYAGRGYTGELFF. The CDR3 bases are TGTGCCAGCAGTTACGCCGGCAGGGGATACACCGGGGAGCTGTTTTTT.

The chain links TRBV7-3 to TRBJ2-3; 9 bases match TRBD2. CDR1 is SGHTA and CDR2 is FQGTGA in the germline V gene. CDR3 length: 14 residues. J gave up 6 bases and V 5 bases, and 6 bases lay outside the gene matches. This CDR3 is CASSVGLAPDTQYF. The CDR3 DNA follows: TGTGCCAGCAGCGTTGGACTAGCGCCCGATACGCAGTATTTT.

This clonotype was counted only a few times. V gene TRBV14 combines with J gene TRBJ1-1; D gene uncertain. CDR1 is SGHDN and CDR2 is FVKESK in the germline V gene. The CDR3 totals 13 residues. Trimming shortened V by 0 bases and J by 8 bases, and 10 bases separated the two germline ends. CDR3 in amino acids: CASSQDLTSEAFF. Written as DNA, the CDR3 is TGTGCCAGCAGCCAAGATCTTACCTCCGAAGCTTTCTTT. The whole variable domain, filled in from reference TRBV14 and TRBJ1-1, reads EAGVTQFPSHSVIEKGQTVTLRCDPISGHDNLYWYRRVMGKEIKFLLHFVKESKQDESGMPNNRFLAERTGGTYSTLKVQPAELEDSGVYFCASSQDLTSEAFFGQGTRLTVV.

This clonotype was observed a handful of times. The chain combines TRBV7-9 with TRBJ2-2; TRBD2 might be the D (5 bases). The germline V gene has CDR1 SEHNR and CDR2 FQNEAQ (reference sequence). The ends were cut back, 6 bases at V and 4 bases at J, with 21 bases in the middle. CDR3 length: 17 residues. The CDR3 DNA follows: TGTGCCAGCAGGACCGATGGGGTGAGGGCCCCCACCGGGGAGCTGTTTTTT. This codes for CASRTDGVRAPTGELFF. Full variable domain (remainder filled in from reference TRBV7-9 and TRBJ2-2): DTGVSQNPRHKITKRGQNVTFRCDPISEHNRLYWYRQTLGQGPEFLTYFQNEAQLEKSRLLSDRFSAERPKGSFSTLEIQRTEQGDSAMYLCASRTDGVRAPTGELFFGEGSRLTVL.

Notes on this clonotype: A single base separates this from a much larger clone, so it may be a read error. The CDR3 sequence: CAGSYNRGSWETQYF. CDR3 sequence (DNA): TGTGCCGGCAGTTACAACAGGGGCAGCTGGGAGACCCAGTACTTC. The V call is TRBV6-2 or TRBV6-3, the J call TRBJ2-5, with 7 bases matching TRBD1. This CDR3 has 15 residues. Germline-derived CDR1 and CDR2 are MNHEY and SVGEGT.

A few counts support this clonotype. The chain links TRBV5-1 to TRBJ2-3; D not certain. Germline CDR1 and CDR2: SGHRS and YFSETQ. The V end was cut by 1 base, the J end by 2 bases, with 11 bases between. This CDR3 contains 15 residues. Written as DNA, the CDR3 is TGCGCCAGCAGCTTGCCCGCAGAGACCACAGATACGCAGTATTTT. This encodes CASSLPAETTDTQYF.

This clonotype was observed at least ten times. V usage is TRBV11-1 and J usage is TRBJ2-5, with D possibly matching TRBD2 (6 bases). Germline CDR1 is SGHAT and CDR2 is FQDESV (reference sequence). V dropped 1 base and J dropped 0 bases, with 18 bases sitting between them. CDR3 length equals 18 residues. CDR3 amino acids: CASSLGLRRSGHQETQYF. DNA for the CDR3: TGTGCCAGCAGCTTAGGACTTCGGCGTAGCGGACACCAAGAGACCCAGTACTTC.

In this sample, this clonotype turned up many times. V and J are TRBV6-5 and TRBJ2-7; D is uncertain. The CDR3 spans 13 residues. The germline V gene has CDR1 MNHEY and CDR2 SVGAGI. V was pared by 0 bases and J by 4 bases, with 7 bases between. CDR3 region: CASSYSKYYEQYF. The CDR3 DNA follows: TGTGCCAGCAGTTACTCCAAGTATTACGAGCAGTACTTC.

The chain carries TRBV3-1 and TRBJ2-2; the match to TRBD1 covers 9 bases. Germline CDR1 is LGHDT and CDR2 is YNNKEL (reference sequence). V was pared by 1 base and J by 8 bases, with 11 bases of the junction left unmatched. CDR3 size: 17 residues. CDR3 sequence: CASSQVLGQGLPGELFF. CDR3 nucleotide sequence: TGTGCCAGCAGCCAAGTACTGGGACAGGGCCTACCAGGGGAGCTGTTTTTT.

The chain joins TRBV4-3 to TRBJ2-3, with D unclear. Trimming cost V 1 base and J 7 bases, with 15 bases left between them. Germline V gives CDR1 LGHNA, CDR2 YSLEER. CDR3 length equals 15 residues. This chain's CDR3 is CASSQAFSAQYTQYF. The CDR3, as DNA: TGCGCCAGCAGCCAAGCTTTCTCGGCACAATATACGCAGTATTTT.

This clonotype has only a few counts. V and J are TRBV7-9 and TRBJ2-5, with unresolved D. There are 15 residues in the CDR3. Looked up from germline, CDR1 is SEHNR and CDR2 is FQNEAQ (reference sequence). V was shortened by 5 bases and J by 0 bases, with 13 bases between the two germline ends. CDR3: CASSRPNSDQETQYF. Here the CDR3 DNA reads TGTGCCAGCAGCCGGCCCAACAGTGACCAAGAGACCCAGTACTTC.

This clonotype came up a few times. This chain uses TRBV19 with TRBJ1-5; 7 bases are shared with TRBD1. Germline V gene lookup returns CDR1 LNHDA and CDR2 SQIVND (reference sequence). The CDR3 totals 15 residues. The J segment lost 4 bases and the V segment lost 2 bases, leaving 5 bases of the junction unmatched. The CDR3 sequence is CASSINGQANQPQHF. DNA of the CDR3: TGTGCCAGTAGTATAAATGGACAGGCTAATCAGCCCCAGCATTTT.

This clonotype was picked up a small number of times. This sequence joins TRBV7-2 and TRBJ2-1; 9 bases fit TRBD2. CDR3 length equals 16 residues. Germline V gene sequence: CDR1 SGHTA, CDR2 FQGNSA. The J segment lost 6 bases and the V segment lost 2 bases, leaving 8 bases of the junction unmatched. CDR3 sequence reads: CASSLRSGSIVNEQFF. CDR3 bases: TGTGCCAGCAGCTTACGTAGCGGGAGTATCGTCAATGAGCAGTTCTTC.

The sample holds a few counts of this clonotype. The CDR3 loop reads CSAGTVIFHEQFF. CDR3 bases: TGCAGTGCTGGGACAGTCATCTTCCATGAGCAGTTCTTC. The chain couples TRBV20-1 to TRBJ2-1, with TRBD1 identical over 7 bases. The germline V gene encodes CDR1 DFQATT and CDR2 SNEGSKA (reference sequence). CDR3 length: 13 amino acids. V shed 5 bases, J shed 8 bases, and the junction held 9 bases outside the gene matches.

This clonotype was detected ten times or more. The rearrangement links TRBV12-3 or TRBV12-4 to TRBJ2-1, with 11 bases that match TRBD2. The V and J ends lost 2 bases and 4 bases, in that order; junction bases with no gene match: 4. The CDR3 sequence is 16 residues long. For the CDR3, the DNA is TGTGCCAGCAGTTTAATGCTAGCGGGGGGTTACAATGAGCAGTTCTTC. Translated: CASSLMLAGGYNEQFF.

The V gene is TRBV7-2, the J gene TRBJ2-7; tentative D call: TRBD1 (6 bases). V was shortened by 6 bases and J by 0 bases, with 12 bases between the two germline ends. Germline V gene sequence: CDR1 SGHTA, CDR2 FQGNSA. The CDR3 covers 14 residues. The CDR3 reads CASSIQGHSYEQYF. Here the CDR3 DNA reads TGTGCCAGCAGTATACAGGGACACTCCTACGAGCAGTACTTC.

The rearrangement joins TRBV6-5 to TRBJ1-4; TRBD1 agrees at 8 bases. The V and J ends lost 0 bases and 5 bases, in that order; junction bases with no gene match: 8. The CDR3 totals 17 residues. Germline V CDR1 and CDR2: MNHEY, SVGAGI. The chain's CDR3 is CASSYSEPGGANEKLFF. The CDR3 coding sequence is TGTGCCAGCAGTTACTCGGAGCCAGGGGGCGCAAATGAAAAACTGTTTTTT.

V gene TRBV27 combines with J gene TRBJ2-7; 9 bases are shared with TRBD2. The V segment lost 5 bases and the J segment 4 bases; nucleotides outside the gene matches: 12. The CDR3 loop spans 16 amino acids. The V gene's germline CDR1 is MNHEY and CDR2 SMNVEV (reference sequence). Written as DNA, the CDR3 is TGTGCCAGCAGTCCGGTGGCTGGCGGGGGGGCGTACGAGCAGTACTTC. Translating it yields CASSPVAGGGAYEQYF.